Described below is a single TCR beta chain sequence and its context. The data were obtained in a study of T-cell reconstitution after alpha-beta-depleted transplantation in children. Unique molecular identifiers featured in how the TCRbeta library was prepared. Using its own MiXCR run on the PCR reads, TCRdb lists one record per CDR3 protein. The profile shows more than 150,000 distinct CDR3 sequences, 13% to 15% of them singletons. Looked up from germline, CDR1 is DFQATT and CDR2 is SNEGSKA (reference sequence). J lost 8 bases, V lost 5 bases, and 23 bases had no gene match. The CDR3 contains 18 residues.

The specimen was PBMCs from the stem cell graft donor, collected from the stem cell graft. The sequence was obtained from a human donor who donated a stem cell graft to a child with acute lymphoblastic leukemia. The chain links TRBV20-1 to TRBJ2-1; 8 nucleotides line up with TRBD1. CDR3 protein: CSASIPIRTGKYFDEQFF. The CDR3 DNA sequence: TGCAGTGCTTCTATCCCTATTCGGACAGGGAAATACTTCGATGAGCAGTTCTTC.